This TCR beta chain was sequenced for a study of T cells in Graves' hyperthyroidism and ophthalmopathy. Authors of the study amplified TCR beta CDR3 regions from RNA transcripts. First-round RT-PCR with HTBI primers amplified the TCR CDR3 region. Each CDR3 protein is one row after TCRdb ran MiXCR on the multiplex PCR reads. Of roughly 400,000 distinct CDR3 sequences listed, 11% to 15% were seen once; the top ten hold approximately 27%. This CDR3 has 15 amino acids. The V gene lost 6 bases and the J gene lost 5 bases, with 17 bases spanning the gap. What was sequenced was blood. The rearrangement links TRBV12-3 or TRBV12-4 to TRBJ2-1; weak D call: TRBD2 (6 bases). This TCR was sampled from a man in his forties or fifties with Graves' ophthalmopathy. This chain's CDR3 is CASRPSGLQNNEQFF. The CDR3 DNA reads as TGTGCCAGCAGACCTTCGGGACTTCAAAACAATGAGCAGTTCTTC.